Listed here are 26 T cell receptor beta chains from one sample, sequenced in a study of T cell responses to AZD1222 COVID-19 vaccine. This table comes from immunoSEQ multiplex PCR, and its TCRdb copy is limited to in-frame clones, with some not included. Counted here are 90,000 to 140,000 clones, around 87% occurring once; the ten biggest clones make up about 2.3%. This specimen was peripheral blood, taken on day 0 of AZD1222 vaccination. Every receptor here comes from an adult in good health.

The gene calls are TRBV28 and TRBJ1-5, with D perhaps matching TRBD1 (6 bases). V was pared by 5 bases and J by 4 bases, with 12 bases between. The CDR3 has 14 residues. CDR1 and CDR2 from the germline V gene are MDHEN and SYDVKM. CDR3 nucleotide sequence: TGTGCCAGCAGTGGAGGACAGCTAAATCAGCCCCAGCATTTT. Protein sequence: CASSGGQLNQPQHF.

This chain joins TRBV24-1 and TRBJ2-7; D not resolved. V was pared by 3 bases and J by 6 bases, with 14 bases between. CDR3 length: 14 residues. CDR1 and CDR2 from the germline V gene are KGHDR and SFDVKD. This chain's CDR3 is CATSDPERVGEQYF. The CDR3 DNA reads as TGTGCCACCAGTGATCCGGAAAGGGTTGGCGAGCAGTACTTC.

The genes are TRBV2 and TRBJ2-5, with 7 bases identical to TRBD1. Germline values: CDR1 SNHLY, CDR2 FYNNEI. The length of the CDR3 is 13 residues. The junction had 2 bases not matched to a gene; V was cut back by 1 base and J by 6 bases. The CDR3 loop is CASSEGQGQTQYF. CDR3 in DNA: TGTGCCAGCAGTGAAGGACAGGGTCAGACCCAGTACTTC.

This chain connects TRBV27 to TRBJ1-1; a weak D match, TRBD1 (5 bases). Germline CDR1 is MNHEY and CDR2 is SMNVEV (reference sequence). V was pared by 6 bases and J by 5 bases, with 19 bases between. This CDR3 contains 15 residues. CDR3 sequence: CASSYAGARRTEAFF. CDR3 DNA: TGTGCCAGCAGCTACGCCGGGGCCCGTAGGACTGAAGCTTTCTTT.

The J gene is TRBJ1-5, the V gene TRBV24-1; D remains unclear. This CDR3 has 14 amino acids. Germline V lookup: CDR1 KGHDR, CDR2 SFDVKD. V lost 5 bases, J lost 0 bases, and 7 bases lay in between. This chain's CDR3 is CATSGVDSNQPQHF. Here the CDR3 DNA reads TGTGCCACCAGTGGCGTCGATAGCAATCAGCCCCAGCATTTT.

The CDR3 coding sequence is TGTGCCAGCAGTACCACAGATACGCAGTATTTT. Protein: CASSTTDTQYF. This rearrangement joins TRBV28 to TRBJ2-3; D is unresolved. CDR1 is MDHEN and CDR2 is SYDVKM in the germline V gene. V lost 5 bases and J lost 2, with 2 bases in between. The length of the CDR3 is 11 residues.

The genes are TRBV18 and TRBJ1-5; perhaps TRBD1 as D (5 bases). Between the trimmed V and J ends, which lost 5 bases and 7 bases, there was a span of 12 bases. The CDR3 runs 13 residues. Germline assignment: CDR1 KGHSH and CDR2 LQKENI. The CDR3 region has the DNA TGTGCCAGCTCAGTGGGGGGAAAACAGCCCCAGCATTTT. Amino acids: CASSVGGKQPQHF.

The chain recombines TRBV5-6 with TRBJ2-2; TRBD2 aligns across 8 bases. The length of the CDR3 is 16 residues. V shed 0 bases, J shed 6 bases, and the junction held 7 bases outside the gene matches. CDR1 and CDR2 (germline): SGHDT, YYEEEE. CDR3 in amino acids: CASSLAWREASGELFF. In DNA, the CDR3 is TGTGCCAGCAGCTTGGCCTGGCGGGAGGCCTCCGGGGAGCTGTTTTTT.

The chain uses TRBV7-9 and TRBJ2-7, with D possibly matching TRBD2 (7 bases). The CDR3 runs to 15 residues. V was pared by 5 bases and J by 3 bases, with 17 bases between. CDR1 SEHNR and CDR2 FQNEAQ come from the germline V gene (reference sequence). The CDR3 nucleotides are TGTGCCAGCAGCCTAGGGGGGGCACAGGGCTACGAGCAGTACTTC. This translates into CASSLGGAQGYEQYF.

In this sample, this clone turned up once. This chain links TRBV10-3 with TRBJ2-1, with 15 bases aligning to TRBD2. J gave up 4 bases and V 6 bases, and 22 bases lay outside the gene matches. The CDR3 is 22 amino acids. The germline V gene has CDR1 ENHRY and CDR2 SYGVKD. As DNA, the CDR3 is TGTGCCATCAGAGAAACAGGGCGCCAAGGACTAGCGGGAGGGCCAAGGTACAATGAGCAGTTCTTC. Protein product: CAIRETGRQGLAGGPRYNEQFF.

The CDR3 reads CASSFSPGQLHF. The CDR3 coding sequence is TGTGCCAGCAGCTTTTCTCCCGGCCAGCTCCACTTT. This chain uses TRBV7-9 with TRBJ1-6; D remains ambiguous. CDR1 is SEHNR and CDR2 is FQNEAQ in the germline V gene (reference sequence). Trimming cost V 3 bases and J 16 bases, with 13 bases left between them. This CDR3 has 12 residues.

In its sample, this clone was seen a few times. V usage is TRBV19 and J usage is TRBJ1-4; the D gene is possibly TRBD1 (5 bases). The CDR3 covers 13 residues. V was shortened by 5 bases and J by 5 bases, with 9 bases between the two germline ends. The germline CDR1 and CDR2 sequences are LNHDA and SQIVND (reference sequence). CDR3 residues: CASSGTVNEKLFF. In nucleotides, the CDR3 is TGTGCCAGTAGTGGGACGGTCAATGAAAAACTGTTTTTT.

This clone appeared a few times. The chain employs TRBV12-3 or TRBV12-4 and TRBJ1-1; D is undetermined. Trimming removed 3 bases at V and 8 bases at J, with 7 bases between. This CDR3 is 11 amino acids long. The CDR3 DNA reads TGTGCCAGCAGTTTTTCCCGGGAAGCTTTCTTT. As protein: CASSFSREAFF.

The chain has TRBV19 and TRBJ1-2, with 7 nucleotides matching TRBD1. CDR3 size: 17 residues. Losses at the gene ends were 6 bases for V and 2 bases for J; bases not matched to a gene: 15. CDR1 and CDR2 (germline): LNHDA, SQIVND (reference sequence). Written as DNA, the CDR3 is TGTGCCAGTAGATCCGGGACAGCTCAATACTCCAACTATGGCTACACCTTC. This encodes CASRSGTAQYSNYGYTF.

The chain is built from TRBV7-9 and TRBJ1-1, with a weak D call TRBD1 (6 bases). CDR1 and CDR2 from the germline V gene are SEHNR and FQNEAQ (reference sequence). The CDR3 is 15 amino acids. Trimming removed 2 bases at V and 3 bases at J, with 13 bases between. CDR3 amino acids: CASSLRSEGDTEAFF. CDR3 sequence (DNA): TGTGCCAGCAGCTTAAGGTCTGAGGGGGACACTGAAGCTTTCTTT.

This chain joins TRBV3-1 (or the pseudogene TRBV3-2) and TRBJ1-4, with D possibly TRBD1 on 6 matching bases. CDR3 length: 16 amino acids. Looked up from germline, CDR1 is LGHDT and CDR2 is YNNKEL (reference sequence). V lost 0 bases to trimming and J lost 4 bases, with 12 bases between them. The CDR3 sequence: CASSQDIGQLNEKLFF. CDR3 nucleotides: TGTGCCAGCAGCCAAGACATCGGACAGCTTAATGAAAAACTGTTTTTT.

The chain is built from TRBV9 and TRBJ2-7, with TRBD2 matching over 9 bases. V dropped 4 bases and J dropped 5; count of bases not matched to a gene: 13. The CDR3 has 16 residues. CDR1 is SGDLS and CDR2 is YYNGEE in the germline V gene. The chain's CDR3 is CASSPGAGGPQNEQYF. Written as DNA, the CDR3 is TGTGCCAGCAGCCCAGGGGCGGGAGGGCCGCAAAACGAGCAGTACTTC.

A remark on this clone: Relative to the germline gene, one junction end is altered; a read error may explain this. V gene TRBV15 combines with J gene TRBJ2-3, with 7 bases identical to TRBD2. The length of the CDR3 is 15 residues. CDR1 and CDR2 from the germline V gene are LNHNV and YYDKDF (reference sequence). The CDR3 here is CATSRDDRLSGDGDF. Written as DNA, the CDR3 is TGTGCCACCAGCAGAGATGACAGATTGAGCGGGGACGGGGATTTT.

This chain joins TRBV24-1 and TRBJ2-5; D may be TRBD1 (5 bases). With 2 bases removed from V and 4 bases from J, the gap between germline ends came to 7 bases. Germline assignment: CDR1 KGHDR and CDR2 SFDVKD. The CDR3 has 13 residues. This CDR3 is CATSDSGLETQYF. For the CDR3, the DNA is TGTGCCACCAGTGATTCAGGGTTAGAGACCCAGTACTTC.

V is TRBV6-1 and J is TRBJ1-1; a possible D gene is TRBD1 (5 bases). The V end lost 3 bases, the J end lost 0 bases, and 8 bases lay between the germline ends. Germline-derived CDR1 and CDR2 are MNHNS and SASEGT. There are 14 residues in the CDR3. The CDR3 DNA follows: TGTGCCAGCAGTGATTGGGGACTGAACACTGAAGCTTTCTTT. Residues: CASSDWGLNTEAFF.

The chain uses TRBV7-2 and TRBJ1-5, with D possibly matching TRBD1 (6 bases). This CDR3 is 16 amino acids long. Looked up from germline, CDR1 is SGHTA and CDR2 is FQGNSA. With 5 bases removed from V and 4 bases from J, the gap between germline ends came to 18 bases. The chain's CDR3 is CASSSTGNGLNQPQHF. For the CDR3, the DNA is TGTGCCAGCAGCAGCACAGGGAACGGATTAAATCAGCCCCAGCATTTT. Combining the CDR3 with reference TRBV7-2 and TRBJ1-5 gives the whole variable domain GAGVSQSPSNKVTEKGKDVELRCDPISGHTALYWYRQSLGQGLEFLIYFQGNSAPDKSGLPSDRFSAERTGGSVSTLTIQRTQQEDSAVYLCASSSTGNGLNQPQHFGDGTRLSIL.

V and J are TRBV19 and TRBJ1-1; D perhaps matches TRBD1 (5 bases). The CDR3 spans 14 residues. The V gene's germline CDR1 is LNHDA and CDR2 SQIVND (reference sequence). V was pared by 5 bases and J by 1 base, with 11 bases between. CDR3 nucleotide sequence: TGTGCCAGTAGTGCTAGACAGTGGAACACTGAAGCTTTCTTT. Translated: CASSARQWNTEAFF.

The V and J genes are TRBV2 and TRBJ1-1, with 7 bases lining up with TRBD1. This CDR3 is 14 amino acids long. V shed 4 bases and J 5 bases; nucleotides not matched to a gene: 7. Per the germline V gene, CDR1 is SNHLY and CDR2 is FYNNEI. CDR3 in amino acids: CASSVGGGWTEAFF. Written as DNA, the CDR3 is TGTGCCAGCAGTGTAGGGGGCGGGTGGACTGAAGCTTTCTTT.

The J gene is TRBJ1-4, the V gene TRBV29-1; D is perhaps TRBD1 (5 bases). The CDR3 runs 12 residues. Trimming took off 4 bases at V and 8 bases at J, with 11 bases between the two ends. Germline CDR1 reads SQVTM; CDR2 reads ANQGSEA. CDR3 loop: CSVAQGKEKLFF. CDR3 in DNA: TGCAGCGTTGCCCAGGGAAAAGAAAAACTGTTTTTT. Filled out from reference TRBV29-1 and TRBJ1-4, the complete variable domain reads SAVISQKPSRDICQRGTSLTIQCQVDSQVTMMFWYRQQPGQSLTLIATANQGSEATYESGFVIDKFPISRPNLTFSTLTVSNMSPEDSSIYLCSVAQGKEKLFFGSGTQLSVL.

The chain combines TRBV21-1 with TRBJ2-7; TRBD2 reflects the table's D call only, with no check against the DNA. TRBV21-1 is reported as a pseudogene. The CDR3 consists of 17 residues. CDR3 DNA: TGTGCCAGCAGCACCTCCCCGACTAGCGGGAGGGCATACGAGCAGTACTTC. It yields the protein CASSTSPTSGRAYEQYF.

This clone showed up just once. This sequence joins TRBV27 and TRBJ1-6; TRBD1 matches 7 bases. Germline assignment: CDR1 MNHEY and CDR2 SMNVEV (reference sequence). The CDR3 spans 15 residues. J lost 6 bases, V lost 7 bases, and 9 bases had no gene match. The CDR3, as DNA: TGTGCCAGCACCTGGTCAGGGGGACCTAATTCACCCCTCCACTTT. This codes for CASTWSGGPNSPLHF.